This paragraph covers one T cell receptor (beta chain) sequence. The antigen is unknown. The data belong to a study of T-cell memory formation after mild COVID-19. V gave up 9 bases and J gave up 7 bases, with 7 bases separating them. CDR1 is SNHLY, CDR2 FYNNEI, per germline. The CDR3 is made up of 11 amino acids. General study findings and limits: Later expanders leaned toward CD4+, whereas clones contracting from day 15 to 85 were balanced CD4/CD8.

From the 5' RACE reads, TCRdb called clonotypes with MiXCR, one entry per CDR3 protein. Among hundreds of thousands of distinct CDR3 sequences listed, 18% were seen once. The chain links TRBV2 to TRBJ1-6, with D uncertain. This sequence originates from a man in his late teens or twenties who had mild COVID-19 (a few samples of this study predate the infection). Cell type and time point are not known. Sequencing was carried out using PBMCs or a T cell subset sorted from them (not recorded which). The CDR3 DNA follows: TGTGCCAGTGAACTCAATTCACCCCTCCACTTT. Protein product: CASELNSPLHF.